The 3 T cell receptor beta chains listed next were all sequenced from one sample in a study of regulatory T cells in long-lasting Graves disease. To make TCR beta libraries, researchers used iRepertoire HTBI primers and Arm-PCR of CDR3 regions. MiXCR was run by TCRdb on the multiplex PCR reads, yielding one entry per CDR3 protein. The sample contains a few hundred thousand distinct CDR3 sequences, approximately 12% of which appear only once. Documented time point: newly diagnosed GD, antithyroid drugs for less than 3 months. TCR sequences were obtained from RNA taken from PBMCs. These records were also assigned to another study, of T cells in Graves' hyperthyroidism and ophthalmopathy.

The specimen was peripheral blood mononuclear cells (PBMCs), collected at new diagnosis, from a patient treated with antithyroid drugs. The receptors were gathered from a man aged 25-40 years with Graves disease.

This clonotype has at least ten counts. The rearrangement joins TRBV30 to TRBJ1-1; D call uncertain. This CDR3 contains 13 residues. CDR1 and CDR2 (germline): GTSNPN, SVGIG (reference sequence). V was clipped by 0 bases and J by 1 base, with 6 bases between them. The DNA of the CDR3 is TGTGCCTGGAGTGTAGCAGGGAACACTGAAGCTTTCTTT. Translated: CAWSVAGNTEAFF.

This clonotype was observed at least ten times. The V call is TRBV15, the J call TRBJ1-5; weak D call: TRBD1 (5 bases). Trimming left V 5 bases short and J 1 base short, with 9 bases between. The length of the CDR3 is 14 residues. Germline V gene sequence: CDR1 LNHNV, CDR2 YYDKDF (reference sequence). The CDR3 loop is CATSPGRSNQPQHF. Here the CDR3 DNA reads TGTGCCACCAGCCCGGGACGGAGCAATCAGCCCCAGCATTTT.

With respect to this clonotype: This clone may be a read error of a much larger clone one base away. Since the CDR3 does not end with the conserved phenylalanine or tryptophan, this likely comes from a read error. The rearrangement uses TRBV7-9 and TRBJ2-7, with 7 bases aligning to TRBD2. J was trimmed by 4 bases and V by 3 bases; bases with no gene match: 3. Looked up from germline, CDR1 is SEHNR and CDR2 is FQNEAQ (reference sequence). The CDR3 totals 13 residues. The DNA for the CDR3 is TGTGCCAGCAGCTTTAGGCGGGAGTACGAGCAGTACTCC. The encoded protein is CASSFRREYEQYS.